The 26 T cell receptor beta chains presented below share a single source sample, sequenced in a study of blood T cell repertoires in COVID-19. Only in-frame clones appear in the TCRdb table, and some are missing; sequencing was by immunoSEQ multiplex PCR. The sample lists 200,000 or so clones; 75% to 90% were seen once. The sequenced sample was peripheral blood. The receptors come from a man aged 65-85 years with active or convalescent COVID-19.

The rearrangement joins TRBV6-1 to TRBJ2-1; D gene ambiguous. V lost 0 bases, J lost 4 bases, and 4 bases lay in between. The CDR3 length is 13 residues. CDR1 is MNHNS and CDR2 is SASEGT in the germline V gene. The CDR3: CASSEAPYNEQFF. In DNA form, the CDR3 reads TGTGCCAGCAGTGAAGCCCCGTACAATGAGCAGTTCTTC.

This rearrangement joins TRBV5-6 to TRBJ2-5, with a tentative D call TRBD1 (6 bases). The V and J ends lost 0 bases and 2 bases respectively, with 8 bases between them. Germline loops: CDR1 SGHDT, CDR2 YYEEEE. This CDR3 contains 14 residues. CDR3 bases: TGTGCCAGCAGCTTGGGGACAGCTCAAGAGACCCAGTACTTC. Protein sequence: CASSLGTAQETQYF.

This chain links TRBV18 with TRBJ2-2, with a weak D call TRBD1 (6 bases). The CDR3 spans 14 residues. Germline V lookup: CDR1 KGHSH, CDR2 LQKENI. Trimming removed 5 bases at V and 5 bases at J, with 12 bases between. CDR3 amino acids: CASSYSQGTGELFF. The CDR3, as DNA: TGTGCCAGCTCATATTCCCAGGGGACCGGGGAGCTGTTTTTT.

The chain uses TRBV5-4 and TRBJ2-7; 7 bases align to TRBD1. Germline V gives CDR1 SGHNT, CDR2 YYREEE (reference sequence). The CDR3 contains 16 residues. Losses at the gene ends were 5 bases for V and 0 bases for J; bases not matched to a gene: 11. DNA for the CDR3: TGTGCCAGCAGATCCTCCTCCGGGACAGCCTCCTACGAGCAGTACTTC. This translates into CASRSSSGTASYEQYF.

In this sample, this clone turned up once. The chain carries TRBV11-2 and TRBJ2-3, with D perhaps TRBD2 (7 bases). Deletions cut 11 bases from V and 8 bases from J, with 23 bases between. This CDR3 has 14 amino acids. Germline CDR1 reads SGHAT; CDR2 reads FQNNGV. CDR3 nucleotide sequence: TGTGCCCTGCCCTTAGGCGGGGGCGGGGGTACGCAGTATTTT. Its translation: CALPLGGGGGTQYF. The whole variable domain, remainder taken from reference TRBV11-2 and TRBJ2-3, is EAGVAQSPRYKIIEKRQSVAFWCNPISGHATLYWYQQILGQGPKLLIQFQNNGVVDDSQLPKDRFSAERLKGVDSTLKIQPAKLEDSAVYLCALPLGGGGGTQYFGPGTRLTVL.

V and J are TRBV9 and TRBJ2-7; 7 bases fit TRBD2. Germline V gene sequence: CDR1 SGDLS, CDR2 YYNGEE. The junction had 2 bases not matched to a gene; V was cut back by 2 bases and J by 3 bases. CDR3 length equals 13 residues. This CDR3 reads CASSVGGNYEQYF. In DNA, the CDR3 is TGTGCCAGCAGCGTGGGGGGGAACTACGAGCAGTACTTC.

This sequence joins TRBV9 and TRBJ1-3; 7 bases fit TRBD1. J lost 2 bases, V lost 0 bases, and 8 bases had no gene match. CDR1 SGDLS and CDR2 YYNGEE come from the germline V gene. CDR3 length equals 17 residues. CDR3 nucleotide sequence: TGTGCCAGCAGCGTAGCGCCCACAGACAGGGCTGGAAACACCATATATTTT. Translating it yields CASSVAPTDRAGNTIYF.

This clone was counted only a few times. The chain joins TRBV19 to TRBJ2-2, with 9 bases identical to TRBD1. Trimming took 6 bases from V and 5 from J; bases not matched to a gene: 4. The CDR3 has 14 residues. The germline gives CDR1 LNHDA, CDR2 SQIVND (reference sequence). The CDR3 DNA sequence: TGTGCCAGTAGCACAGGGGGCTGGACCGGGGAGCTGTTTTTT. Its translation: CASSTGGWTGELFF.

The chain carries TRBV2 and TRBJ2-3; 10 bases agree with TRBD2. Per the germline V gene, CDR1 is SNHLY and CDR2 is FYNNEI. With V trimmed by 4 bases and J by 1 base, 2 bases remained unmatched. The CDR3 is 15 residues long. CDR3 in amino acids: CASSAGTSGTDTQYF. CDR3 in DNA: TGTGCCAGCAGTGCCGGGACTAGCGGCACAGATACGCAGTATTTT.

This sequence joins TRBV2 and TRBJ2-4; 7 bases are shared with TRBD1. The CDR3 has 17 amino acids. The V gene end was trimmed by 6 bases and the J gene end by 0 bases; junction bases not matched to a gene: 11. In germline, CDR1 is SNHLY, CDR2 FYNNEI. CDR3 bases: TGTGCCAGCAGACGACCTACAGGGGATTTAGCCAAAAACATTCAGTACTTC. This sequence encodes CASRRPTGDLAKNIQYF.

CDR3 loop: CASGPSRLAGGPSYNEQFF. The CDR3 DNA reads as TGTGCTAGTGGCCCCTCCCGACTAGCGGGGGGGCCATCCTACAATGAGCAGTTCTTC. The chain has TRBV12-5 and TRBJ2-1, with 14 bases that match TRBD2. V gave up 6 bases and J gave up 1 base; unmatched junction bases: 11. The CDR3 totals 19 residues. Germline lookup yields CDR1 LGHNT and CDR2 FRNRAP.

The V call is TRBV7-2, the J call TRBJ1-2; 10 bases fit TRBD1. Trimming took 1 base from V and 1 from J; bases not matched to a gene: 3. The CDR3 spans 16 residues. Germline values: CDR1 SGHTA, CDR2 FQGNSA. As DNA, the CDR3 is TGTGCCAGCAGCTTAGGAGGACAGGGGGGTAACTATGGCTACACCTTC. Protein sequence: CASSLGGQGGNYGYTF.

The chain carries TRBV20-1 and TRBJ2-7, with D tentatively TRBD1 (6 bases). There are 12 residues in the CDR3. V dropped 3 bases and J dropped 3 bases, with 9 bases sitting between them. Germline lookup yields CDR1 DFQATT and CDR2 SNEGSKA (reference sequence). DNA of the CDR3: TGCAGTGCTAGTTTAGGGGGCTACGAGCAGTACTTC. This sequence encodes CSASLGGYEQYF.

The chain couples TRBV5-1 to TRBJ1-1, with a possible D match to TRBD1 (5 bases). Looked up from germline, CDR1 is SGHRS and CDR2 is YFSETQ. V lost 4 bases and J lost 4, with 17 bases in between. CDR3 size: 15 residues. CDR3 in DNA: TGCGCCAGCAGCGCCCAGACAGCCTCCGGCACTGAAGCTTTCTTT. As protein: CASSAQTASGTEAFF.

The gene calls are TRBV27 and TRBJ1-6; a weak D match, TRBD1 (6 bases). Looked up from germline, CDR1 is MNHEY and CDR2 is SMNVEV (reference sequence). The CDR3 contains 15 residues. V was cut by 6 bases and J by 9 bases, with 18 bases left in between. The DNA of the CDR3 is TGTGCCAGCAGACCCGTCCAGGGGCTACGTTCACCCCTCCACTTT. Translating gives CASRPVQGLRSPLHF.

In its sample, this clone was seen a few times. The rearrangement uses TRBV28 and TRBJ2-1; no clear D gene. The V end was cut by 5 bases, the J end by 4 bases, with 27 bases between. The CDR3 length is 19 residues. CDR1 is MDHEN, CDR2 SYDVKM, per germline. The CDR3 region is CASSPQASSVMAVYNEQFF. CDR3 nucleotide sequence: TGTGCCAGCAGTCCCCAAGCCTCCAGCGTAATGGCTGTATACAATGAGCAGTTCTTC. The whole variable domain, remainder taken from reference TRBV28 and TRBJ2-1, is DVKVTQSSRYLVKRTGEKVFLECVQDMDHENMFWYRQDPGLGLRLIYFSYDVKMKEKGDIPEGYSVSREKKERFSLILESASTNQTSMYLCASSPQASSVMAVYNEQFFGPGTRLTVL.

The chain is built from TRBV19 and TRBJ1-6, with 9 bases fitting TRBD1. Germline V gene sequence: CDR1 LNHDA, CDR2 SQIVND (reference sequence). This CDR3 spans 15 amino acids. V dropped 1 base and J dropped 9; count of bases not matched to a gene: 4. The CDR3: CASSIVGTGTSPLHF. The CDR3 nucleotides read TGTGCCAGTAGTATAGTCGGGACAGGGACTTCACCCCTCCACTTT.

The J gene is TRBJ2-7, the V gene TRBV6-5, with 8 nucleotides matching TRBD1. CDR1 and CDR2 from the germline V gene are MNHEY and SVGAGI. The CDR3 has 13 residues. Unmatched junction bases numbered 2, after V lost 4 bases and J lost 3 bases. CDR3 DNA: TGTGCCAGCAGTTTTACAGGGGGCTACGAGCAGTACTTC. Its protein product is CASSFTGGYEQYF.

The J gene is TRBJ1-2, the V gene TRBV29-1; 10 bases align to TRBD1. Germline CDR1 and CDR2: SQVTM and ANQGSEA. Unmatched junction bases numbered 8, after V lost 3 bases and J lost 7 bases. This CDR3 contains 14 residues. For the CDR3, the DNA is TGCAGCGTTGACCCGGGACAGGGGATAGGTGGCTACACCTTC. Translating gives CSVDPGQGIGGYTF.

A single count supports this clone. The rearrangement links TRBV6-6 to TRBJ2-7, with 7 bases that match TRBD2. V shed 4 bases, J shed 4 bases, and the junction held 7 bases outside the gene matches. The length of the CDR3 is 14 residues. Germline lookup yields CDR1 MNHNY and CDR2 SVGAGI (reference sequence). The DNA of the CDR3 is TGTGCCAGCAGTTTGCAGCGGGAAAGGTACGAGCAGTACTTC. It is translated as CASSLQRERYEQYF.

This CDR3 reads CASPRGGGDTQYF. The CDR3, as DNA: TGTGCCAGTCCTAGGGGGGGAGGAGATACGCAGTATTTT. This chain uses TRBV6-5 with TRBJ2-3, with D maybe TRBD2 (7 bases). The CDR3 loop spans 13 amino acids. The germline gives CDR1 MNHEY, CDR2 SVGAGI. Trimming stripped 9 bases from V and 5 bases from J, with 15 bases between.

The chain uses TRBV7-9 and TRBJ2-1, with TRBD2 matching over 8 bases. The CDR3 has 15 residues. The ends lost 3 bases at V and 3 bases at J; junction bases unmatched: 4. The V gene's germline CDR1 is SEHNR and CDR2 FQNEAQ (reference sequence). The CDR3 sequence: CASSFNSGNYNEQFF. CDR3 DNA: TGTGCCAGCAGCTTTAATAGCGGGAACTACAATGAGCAGTTCTTC. Full variable domain (rest looked up from reference TRBV7-9 and TRBJ2-1): DTGVSQNPRHKITKRGQNVTFRCDPISEHNRLYWYRQTLGQGPEFLTYFQNEAQLEKSRLLSDRFSAERPKGSFSTLEIQRTEQGDSAMYLCASSFNSGNYNEQFFGPGTRLTVL.

The chain couples TRBV6-6 to TRBJ1-2; TRBD1 is a possible D gene (5 bases). Per germline, CDR1 MNHNY and CDR2 SVGAGI (reference sequence). Trimming removed 2 bases from V and 8 bases from J, with 18 bases in between. CDR3 length equals 15 residues. CDR3 DNA: TGTGCCAGCAGTTACAGCAAAGTCGGGGGGATGGGCTACACCTTC. It translates to CASSYSKVGGMGYTF.

The chain joins TRBV6-2 or TRBV6-3 to TRBJ1-6; 8 nucleotides align to TRBD1. From germline, CDR1 is MNHEY and CDR2 SVGEGT. J gave up 7 bases and V 4 bases, and 9 bases lay outside the gene matches. This CDR3 has 16 residues. CDR3 coding DNA: TGTGCCAGCAGTTCCCTCGTTTGGACAGGGAATTCACCCCTCCACTTT. Protein sequence: CASSSLVWTGNSPLHF.

V usage is TRBV7-2 and J usage is TRBJ2-5; 9 bases match TRBD1. CDR1 is SGHTA, CDR2 FQGNSA, per germline. The CDR3 covers 16 residues. V trimming: 1 base; J trimming: 5 bases; junction bases outside the gene matches: 8. CDR3 coding DNA: TGTGCCAGCAGCTTAGAGCGGGACAGGGTGACGGAGACCCAGTACTTC. Amino acids: CASSLERDRVTETQYF.

The chain couples TRBV29-1 to TRBJ1-1; D perhaps matches TRBD1 (5 bases). Per the germline V gene, CDR1 is SQVTM and CDR2 is ANQGSEA. The CDR3 is made up of 15 amino acids. V shed 0 bases and J shed 0 bases, with 11 bases lying between them. Written as DNA, the CDR3 is TGCAGCGTTGAAGATCGGCAGGGTATGAACACTGAAGCTTTCTTT. Amino acid sequence: CSVEDRQGMNTEAFF.